Presented here are 15 T cell receptor beta chains from one specimen sequenced in a study of blood T cell repertoires in COVID-19. Assay: immunoSEQ multiplex PCR; the TCRdb copy retains only in-frame clones and omits some. The sample yields fewer than 350,000 clones, approximately 85% seen once. What was sequenced was peripheral blood. The receptors come from a man aged 18 to 29 with active or convalescent COVID-19.

The table lists this clone with a count of one. V gene TRBV9 combines with J gene TRBJ2-3, with 8 bases matching TRBD2. Per germline, CDR1 SGDLS and CDR2 YYNGEE. The V segment lost 0 bases and the J segment 3 bases; nucleotides outside the gene matches: 3. This CDR3 spans 15 amino acids. CDR3 sequence: CASSVAGGRTDTQYF. CDR3 DNA sequence: TGTGCCAGCAGCGTAGCGGGGGGGCGGACAGATACGCAGTATTTT. Drawing the rest from reference TRBV9 and TRBJ2-3, the complete variable domain is DSGVTQTPKHLITATGQRVTLRCSPRSGDLSVYWYQQSLDQGLQFLIQYYNGEERAKGNILERFSAQQFPDLHSELNLSSLELGDSALYFCASSVAGGRTDTQYFGPGTRLTVL.

Written as DNA, the CDR3 is TGTGCCATCAGTGAATCTGACAGGTTGTATAATTCACCCCTCCACTTT. Translation gives CAISESDRLYNSPLHF. The genes are TRBV10-3 and TRBJ1-6; tentatively, D is TRBD1 (6 bases). Trimming shortened V by 3 bases and J by 4 bases, and 13 bases separated the two germline ends. This CDR3 has 16 residues. CDR1 is ENHRY and CDR2 is SYGVKD in the germline V gene.

CDR3 sequence (DNA): TGTGCCAGCTCACCAAATCAGGGGTCCGACGAGCAGTACTTC. Its protein product is CASSPNQGSDEQYF. The V and J genes are TRBV18 and TRBJ2-7; D perhaps matches TRBD1 (6 bases). The ends were cut back, 2 bases at V and 5 bases at J, with 13 bases in the middle. The CDR3 extends over 14 amino acids. Germline V gene sequence: CDR1 KGHSH, CDR2 LQKENI.

The chain combines TRBV3-1 (or the pseudogene TRBV3-2) with TRBJ2-3, with 8 positions matching TRBD2. CDR1 is LGHDT and CDR2 is YNNKEL in the germline V gene (reference sequence). The CDR3 is made up of 15 amino acids. V dropped 5 bases and J dropped 0; count of bases not matched to a gene: 4. CDR3 DNA: TGTGCCAGCAGCTACCCTAGCGGGAGCACAGATACGCAGTATTTT. This translates into CASSYPSGSTDTQYF.

This clone is a singleton in its sample. This chain connects TRBV6-2 or TRBV6-3 to TRBJ1-4, with 8 bases matching TRBD1. J gave up 7 bases and V 4 bases, and 5 bases lay outside the gene matches. The CDR3 extends over 14 amino acids. CDR1 is MNHEY and CDR2 is SVGEGT in the germline V gene. The CDR3 loop is CASSSQGAREKLFF. CDR3 DNA: TGTGCCAGCAGTTCCCAGGGGGCTCGTGAAAAACTGTTTTTT.

The DNA for the CDR3 is TGTGCCACCAGTGATTTGCGACATTTGAGATCACCCCTCCACTTT. Translated, it gives CATSDLRHLRSPLHF. The V call is TRBV24-1, the J call TRBJ1-6; no reliable D call. Germline V gives CDR1 KGHDR, CDR2 SFDVKD. The CDR3 is 15 residues long. Trimming cost V 0 bases and J 10 bases, with 12 bases left between them.

There are a few counts of this clone. The CDR3 DNA reads TGCGCCAGCAGCGAGACAGGGTATGGCTACACCTTC. This translates into CASSETGYGYTF. The chain couples TRBV5-1 to TRBJ1-2, with TRBD1 identical over 7 bases. Germline CDR1 reads SGHRS; CDR2 reads YFSETQ. The CDR3 runs to 12 residues. The V and J ends lost 4 bases and 5 bases, in that order; junction bases with no gene match: 2.

The chain carries TRBV9 and TRBJ1-2; 9 bases agree with TRBD1. V gave up 3 bases and J gave up 12 bases; unmatched junction bases: 9. This CDR3 has 13 amino acids. The germline CDR1 and CDR2 sequences are SGDLS and YYNGEE. CDR3: CASSGVGTGLHTF. For the CDR3, the DNA is TGTGCCAGCAGCGGTGTTGGGACAGGGCTTCACACCTTC. The variable domain in full, with the rest retrieved from reference TRBV9 and TRBJ1-2, is DSGVTQTPKHLITATGQRVTLRCSPRSGDLSVYWYQQSLDQGLQFLIQYYNGEERAKGNILERFSAQQFPDLHSELNLSSLELGDSALYFCASSGVGTGLHTFGSGTRLTVV.

This clone was seen ten or more times. CDR3 bases: TGTGCTAGTGGTCCCGGACAGCTCTTTAATGGCTACACCTTC. Encoded protein: CASGPGQLFNGYTF. This chain joins TRBV12-5 and TRBJ1-2; perhaps TRBD1 as D (6 bases). Germline values: CDR1 LGHNT, CDR2 FRNRAP. The length of the CDR3 is 14 residues. Between the trimmed V and J ends, which lost 5 bases and 6 bases, there was a span of 16 bases.

The CDR3 spells CASSLTAVTNTEAFF. CDR3 DNA: TGTGCCAGCAGCTTAACGGCGGTGACTAACACTGAAGCTTTCTTT. The chain is built from TRBV7-6 and TRBJ1-1; D is ambiguous. The CDR3 runs to 15 residues. The germline CDR1 and CDR2 sequences are SGHVS and FNYEAQ. V was cut by 2 bases and J by 2 bases, with 12 bases left in between.

The chain recombines TRBV5-4 with TRBJ2-1; 7 nucleotides align to TRBD1. In germline, CDR1 is SGHNT, CDR2 YYREEE (reference sequence). Germline trimming cut 4 bases from V and 4 bases from J; bases unmatched to any gene: 2. The CDR3 runs 13 residues. The CDR3 bases are TGTGCCAGCAGCCGGGACAGATACAATGAGCAGTTCTTC. Translating gives CASSRDRYNEQFF.

The chain combines TRBV2 with TRBJ1-2; D call uncertain. Germline V gene sequence: CDR1 SNHLY, CDR2 FYNNEI. CDR3 length equals 14 residues. The ends were cut back, 4 bases at V and 4 bases at J, with 13 bases in the middle. The CDR3 nucleotides are TGTGCCAGCAGTGGGGGAAAGCGGAGCTATGGCTACACCTTC. Encoded protein: CASSGGKRSYGYTF. Based on the CDR3 plus reference TRBV2 and TRBJ1-2, the full variable domain is EPEVTQTPSHQVTQMGQEVILRCVPISNHLYFYWYRQILGQKVEFLVSFYNNEISEKSEIFDDQFSVERPDGSNFTLKIRSTKLEDSAMYFCASSGGKRSYGYTFGSGTRLTVV.

V and J are TRBV7-7 and TRBJ2-2, with 10 bases matching TRBD2. Looked up from germline, CDR1 is SSHAT and CDR2 is FNYEAQ (reference sequence). The ends lost 2 bases at V and 6 bases at J; junction bases unmatched: 12. This CDR3 has 18 residues. The CDR3 DNA sequence: TGTGCCAGCAGCTTAACATATCTAGCGGGGGTGTCCTCCGGGGAGCTGTTTTTT. Protein: CASSLTYLAGVSSGELFF.

V is TRBV5-4 and J is TRBJ2-5; D possibly corresponds to TRBD2 (6 bases). V dropped 0 bases and J dropped 5 bases, with 8 bases sitting between them. Per germline, CDR1 SGHNT and CDR2 YYREEE (reference sequence). This CDR3 is 13 amino acids long. This CDR3 is CASSLAGGETQYF. Here the CDR3 DNA reads TGTGCCAGCAGCTTGGCTGGGGGGGAGACCCAGTACTTC.

The chain joins TRBV27 to TRBJ1-5; TRBD1 aligns across 8 bases. V lost 3 bases and J lost 5; bases outside the gene matches: 6. This CDR3 is built from 15 residues. Germline loops: CDR1 MNHEY, CDR2 SMNVEV (reference sequence). CDR3 nucleotide sequence: TGTGCCAGCAGTTTCGCAGGGGGCGTCGATCAGCCCCAGCATTTT. Encoded protein: CASSFAGGVDQPQHF.